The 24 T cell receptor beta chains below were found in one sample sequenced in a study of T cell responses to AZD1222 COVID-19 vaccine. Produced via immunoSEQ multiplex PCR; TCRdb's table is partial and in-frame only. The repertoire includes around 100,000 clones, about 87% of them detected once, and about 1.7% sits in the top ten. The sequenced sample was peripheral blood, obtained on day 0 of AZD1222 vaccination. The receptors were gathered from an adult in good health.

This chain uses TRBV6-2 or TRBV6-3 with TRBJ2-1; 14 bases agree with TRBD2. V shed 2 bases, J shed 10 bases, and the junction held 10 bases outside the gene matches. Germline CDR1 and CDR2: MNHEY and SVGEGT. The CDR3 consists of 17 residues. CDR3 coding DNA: TGTGCCAGCAGTTACCCTCCCGGACTAGCGGGAGGCTGGGAGCAGTTCTTC. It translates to CASSYPPGLAGGWEQFF.

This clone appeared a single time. The CDR3, as DNA: TGTGCCAGCAGCTTAGCTTTAGGGACAGGGTCCTATGGCTACACCTTC. Encoded protein: CASSLALGTGSYGYTF. This chain connects TRBV7-2 to TRBJ1-2; 9 positions agree with TRBD1. V lost 0 bases, J lost 4 bases, and 6 bases stayed unmatched. Per the germline V gene, CDR1 is SGHTA and CDR2 is FQGNSA. The CDR3 is 16 residues long.

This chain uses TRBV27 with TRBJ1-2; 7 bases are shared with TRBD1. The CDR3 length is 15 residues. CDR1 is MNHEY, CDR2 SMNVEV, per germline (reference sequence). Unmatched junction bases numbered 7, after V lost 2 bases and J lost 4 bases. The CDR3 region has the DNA TGTGCCAGCAGTTTAAGGGCAGGGGGAGGCTATGGCTACACCTTC. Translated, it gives CASSLRAGGGYGYTF.

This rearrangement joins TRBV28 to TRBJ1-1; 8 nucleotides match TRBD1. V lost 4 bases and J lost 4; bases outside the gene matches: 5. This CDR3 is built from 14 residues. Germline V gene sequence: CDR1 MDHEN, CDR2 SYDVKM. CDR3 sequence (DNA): TGTGCCAGCAGTTCTACTACAGGGGGCACTGAAGCTTTCTTT. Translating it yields CASSSTTGGTEAFF.

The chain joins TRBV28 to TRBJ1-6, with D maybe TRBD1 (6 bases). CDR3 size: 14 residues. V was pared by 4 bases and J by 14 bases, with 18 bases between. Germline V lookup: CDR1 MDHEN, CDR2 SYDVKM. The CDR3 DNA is TGTGCCAGCAGTTCTCGACAGGCCCTTGGGGCCCTCCACTTT. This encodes CASSSRQALGALHF.

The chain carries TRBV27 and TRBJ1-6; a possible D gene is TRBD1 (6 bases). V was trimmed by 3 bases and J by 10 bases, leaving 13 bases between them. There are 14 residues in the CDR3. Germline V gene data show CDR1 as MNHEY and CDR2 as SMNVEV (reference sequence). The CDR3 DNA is TGTGCCAGCAGTTTTGGCAGGGGCAACTCACCCCTCCACTTT. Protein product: CASSFGRGNSPLHF.

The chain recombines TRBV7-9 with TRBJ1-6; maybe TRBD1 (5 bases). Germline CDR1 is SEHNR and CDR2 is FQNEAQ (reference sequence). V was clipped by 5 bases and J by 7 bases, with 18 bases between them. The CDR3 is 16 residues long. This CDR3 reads CASSLGQGARNSPLHF. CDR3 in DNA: TGTGCCAGCAGCCTGGGGCAAGGGGCGAGGAATTCACCCCTCCACTTT.

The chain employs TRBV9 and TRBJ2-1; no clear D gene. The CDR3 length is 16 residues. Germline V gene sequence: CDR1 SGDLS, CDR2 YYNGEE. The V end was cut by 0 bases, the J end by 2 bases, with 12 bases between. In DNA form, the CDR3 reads TGTGCCAGCAGCGTAGGATCCCTTTTCCCCTACAATGAGCAGTTCTTC. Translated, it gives CASSVGSLFPYNEQFF.

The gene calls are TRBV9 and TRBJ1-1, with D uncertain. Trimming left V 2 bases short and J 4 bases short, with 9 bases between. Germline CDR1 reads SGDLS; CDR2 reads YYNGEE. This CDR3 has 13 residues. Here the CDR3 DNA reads TGTGCCAGCAGCGTTACTGCAGGCACTGAAGCTTTCTTT. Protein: CASSVTAGTEAFF.

Here the CDR3 reads CASSLGQGDDEQFF. The CDR3 nucleotides are TGCGCCAGCAGCTTAGGACAGGGGGACGATGAGCAGTTCTTC. This chain connects TRBV5-1 to TRBJ2-1, with 10 nucleotides matching TRBD1. The germline CDR1 and CDR2 sequences are SGHRS and YFSETQ. J gave up 8 bases and V 2 bases, and 4 bases lay outside the gene matches. This CDR3 has 14 amino acids. The full variable domain, with the rest looked up from reference TRBV5-1 and TRBJ2-1, is KAGVTQTPRYLIKTRGQQVTLSCSPISGHRSVSWYQQTPGQGLQFLFEYFSETQRNKGNFPGRFSGRQFSNSRSEMNVSTLELGDSALYLCASSLGQGDDEQFFGPGTRLTVL.

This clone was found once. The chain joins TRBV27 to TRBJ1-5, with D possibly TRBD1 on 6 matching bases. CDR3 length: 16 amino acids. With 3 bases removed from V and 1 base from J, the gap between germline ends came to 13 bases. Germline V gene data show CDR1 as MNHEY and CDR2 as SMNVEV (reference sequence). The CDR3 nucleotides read TGTGCCAGCAGTTTGGGGGGCTTCCTCAGCAATCAGCCCCAGCATTTT. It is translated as CASSLGGFLSNQPQHF.

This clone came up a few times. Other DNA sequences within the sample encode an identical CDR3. This CDR3 reads CASSFGVGGGYEQYF. The CDR3 bases are TGTGCCAGCAGTTTCGGGGTAGGGGGTGGGTACGAGCAGTACTTC. The chain couples TRBV28 to TRBJ2-7; D perhaps matches TRBD1 (6 bases). Deletions cut 3 bases from V and 4 bases from J, with 16 bases between. CDR3 length: 15 residues. The V gene's germline CDR1 is MDHEN and CDR2 SYDVKM.

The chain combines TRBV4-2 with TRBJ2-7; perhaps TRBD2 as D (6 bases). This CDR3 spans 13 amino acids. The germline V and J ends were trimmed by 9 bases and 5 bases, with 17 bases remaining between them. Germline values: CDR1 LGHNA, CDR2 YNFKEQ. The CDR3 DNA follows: TGTGCCAGGCGACCAGGGTCGGGGGACGAGCAGTACTTC. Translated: CARRPGSGDEQYF.

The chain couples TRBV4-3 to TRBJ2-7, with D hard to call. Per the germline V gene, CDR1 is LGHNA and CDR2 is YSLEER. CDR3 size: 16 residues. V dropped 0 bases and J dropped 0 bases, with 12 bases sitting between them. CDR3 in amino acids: CASSQEAYVSSYEQYF. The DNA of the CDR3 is TGCGCCAGCAGCCAAGAAGCATACGTGTCCTCCTACGAGCAGTACTTC.

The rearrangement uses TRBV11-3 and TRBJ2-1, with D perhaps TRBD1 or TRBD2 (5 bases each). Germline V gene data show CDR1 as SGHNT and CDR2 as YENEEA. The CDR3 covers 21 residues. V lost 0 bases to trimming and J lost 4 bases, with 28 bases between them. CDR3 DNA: TGTGCCAGCAGCTTAGAACTCGGGGCAGGTGCCCTACGAAAGGTTTACAATGAGCAGTTCTTC. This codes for CASSLELGAGALRKVYNEQFF. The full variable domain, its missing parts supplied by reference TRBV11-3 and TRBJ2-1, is EAGVVQSPRYKIIEKKQPVAFWCNPISGHNTLYWYLQNLGQGPELLIRYENEEAVDDSQLPKDRFSAERLKGVDSTLKIQPAELGDSAVYLCASSLELGAGALRKVYNEQFFGPGTRLTVL.

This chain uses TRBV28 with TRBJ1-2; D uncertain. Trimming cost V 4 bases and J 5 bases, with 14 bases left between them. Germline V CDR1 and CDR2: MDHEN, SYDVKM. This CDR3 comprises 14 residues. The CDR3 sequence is CASSSVPVGYGYTF. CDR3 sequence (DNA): TGTGCCAGCAGTTCGGTCCCCGTGGGGTATGGCTACACCTTC.

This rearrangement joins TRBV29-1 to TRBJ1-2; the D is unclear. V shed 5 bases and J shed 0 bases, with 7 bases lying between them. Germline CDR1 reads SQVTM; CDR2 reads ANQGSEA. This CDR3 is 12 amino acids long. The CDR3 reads CSVHQANYGYTF. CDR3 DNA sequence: TGCAGCGTTCACCAAGCTAACTATGGCTACACCTTC.

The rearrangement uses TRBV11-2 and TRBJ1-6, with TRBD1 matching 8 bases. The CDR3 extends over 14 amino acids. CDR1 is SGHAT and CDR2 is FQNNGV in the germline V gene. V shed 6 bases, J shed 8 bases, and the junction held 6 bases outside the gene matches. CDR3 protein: CASSAGQGDSPLHF. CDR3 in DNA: TGTGCCAGCAGTGCAGGACAGGGCGATTCACCCCTCCACTTT. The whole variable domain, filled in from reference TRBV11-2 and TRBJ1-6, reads EAGVAQSPRYKIIEKRQSVAFWCNPISGHATLYWYQQILGQGPKLLIQFQNNGVVDDSQLPKDRFSAERLKGVDSTLKIQPAKLEDSAVYLCASSAGQGDSPLHFGNGTRLTVT.

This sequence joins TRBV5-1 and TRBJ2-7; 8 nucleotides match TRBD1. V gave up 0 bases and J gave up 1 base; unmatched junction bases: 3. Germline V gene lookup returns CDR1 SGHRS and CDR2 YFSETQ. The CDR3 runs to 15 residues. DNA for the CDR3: TGCGCCAGCAGCTTGGTTGGGACAGGATCCTACGAGCAGTACTTC. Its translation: CASSLVGTGSYEQYF. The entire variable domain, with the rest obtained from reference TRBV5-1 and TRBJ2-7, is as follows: KAGVTQTPRYLIKTRGQQVTLSCSPISGHRSVSWYQQTPGQGLQFLFEYFSETQRNKGNFPGRFSGRQFSNSRSEMNVSTLELGDSALYLCASSLVGTGSYEQYFGPGTRLTVT.

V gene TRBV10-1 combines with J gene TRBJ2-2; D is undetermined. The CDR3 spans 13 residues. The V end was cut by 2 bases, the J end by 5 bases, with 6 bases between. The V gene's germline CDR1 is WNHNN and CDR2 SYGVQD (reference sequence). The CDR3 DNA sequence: TGCGCCAGCAGTGAGGTCGAAACCGGGGAGCTGTTTTTT. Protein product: CASSEVETGELFF.

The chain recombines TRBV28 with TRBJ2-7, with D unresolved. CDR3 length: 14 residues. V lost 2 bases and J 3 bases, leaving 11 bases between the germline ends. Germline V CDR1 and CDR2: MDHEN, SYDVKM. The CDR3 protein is CASSLSGHFYEQYF. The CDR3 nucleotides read TGTGCCAGCAGTTTAAGTGGCCACTTCTACGAGCAGTACTTC. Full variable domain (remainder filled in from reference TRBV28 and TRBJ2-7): DVKVTQSSRYLVKRTGEKVFLECVQDMDHENMFWYRQDPGLGLRLIYFSYDVKMKEKGDIPEGYSVSREKKERFSLILESASTNQTSMYLCASSLSGHFYEQYFGPGTRLTVT.

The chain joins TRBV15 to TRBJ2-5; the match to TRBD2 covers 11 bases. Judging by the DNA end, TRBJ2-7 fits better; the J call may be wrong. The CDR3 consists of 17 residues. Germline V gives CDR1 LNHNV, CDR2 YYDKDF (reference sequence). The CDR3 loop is CATSRDRGTSGTYEQYF. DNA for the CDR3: TGTGCCACCAGCAGAGACCGGGGGACTAGCGGAACCTACGAGCAGTACTTC.

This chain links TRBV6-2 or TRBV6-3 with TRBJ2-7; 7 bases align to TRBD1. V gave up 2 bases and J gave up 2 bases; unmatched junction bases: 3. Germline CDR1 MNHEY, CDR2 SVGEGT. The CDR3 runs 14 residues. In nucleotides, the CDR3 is TGTGCCAGCAGTTACCCCGGGACAGCCTACGAGCAGTACTTC. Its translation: CASSYPGTAYEQYF.

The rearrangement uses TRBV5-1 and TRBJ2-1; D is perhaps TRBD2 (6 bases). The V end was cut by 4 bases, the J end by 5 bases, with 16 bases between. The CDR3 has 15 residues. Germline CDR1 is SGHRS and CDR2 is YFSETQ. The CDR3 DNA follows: TGCGCCAGCAGCGGGGAGGCTGGCCAGAACAATGAGCAGTTCTTC. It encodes CASSGEAGQNNEQFF.